The 5 T cell receptor beta chains in this list originate from one sample, sequenced in a study of blood T cells in healthy people across ages. With a J-beta primer mix and a sample-barcoded 5' primer, a second PCR ran roughly 6 to 12 cycles. TCRdb independently ran MiXCR on the 5' RACE reads; one entry per CDR3 protein. Of 850,000 to 950,000 distinct CDR3 sequences listed, around 30% are singletons. Sequenced material: blood. The receptors stem from an elderly woman in good health.

This clonotype was observed a handful of times. The chain joins TRBV10-2 to TRBJ1-6; 10 nucleotides agree with TRBD1. Losses at the gene ends were 3 bases for V and 0 bases for J; bases not matched to a gene: 2. This CDR3 has 17 amino acids. Germline V gives CDR1 WSHSY, CDR2 SAAADI. In nucleotides, the CDR3 is TGCGCCAGCAGTGAATGGACAGGGGGCTCCTATAATTCACCCCTCCACTTT. Residues: CASSEWTGGSYNSPLHF.

The chain carries TRBV11-2 and TRBJ2-5, with 8 positions matching TRBD2. Germline-derived CDR1 and CDR2 are SGHAT and FQNNGV. The CDR3 covers 15 residues. V trimming: 0 bases; J trimming: 4 bases; junction bases outside the gene matches: 4. CDR3 nucleotides: TGTGCCAGCAGCTTAGATGTGGCGGGAGGAGAGACCCAGTACTTC. Translating it yields CASSLDVAGGETQYF. The full variable domain, in which reference TRBV11-2 and TRBJ2-5 provide the parts outside the CDR3, is EAGVAQSPRYKIIEKRQSVAFWCNPISGHATLYWYQQILGQGPKLLIQFQNNGVVDDSQLPKDRFSAERLKGVDSTLKIQPAKLEDSAVYLCASSLDVAGGETQYFGPGTRLLVL.

V usage is TRBV30 and J usage is TRBJ2-3, with unresolved D. Germline-derived CDR1 and CDR2 are GTSNPN and SVGIG (reference sequence). The CDR3 covers 12 residues. V gave up 1 base and J gave up 6 bases, with 8 bases separating them. Here the CDR3 DNA reads TGTGCCTGGAGTGCCTCTGGGGATACGCAGTATTTT. Translating gives CAWSASGDTQYF.

This clonotype has a handful of counts. The chain couples TRBV6-6 to TRBJ1-1; perhaps TRBD1 as D (6 bases). The CDR3 runs to 15 residues. The V end lost 0 bases, the J end lost 3 bases, and 11 bases lay between the germline ends. The germline V gene has CDR1 MNHNY and CDR2 SVGAGI (reference sequence). Written as DNA, the CDR3 is TGTGCCAGCAGTTACTCGGGGGGGGCGTACACTGAAGCTTTCTTT. This encodes CASSYSGGAYTEAFF.

This clonotype has just a few counts. Compared with germline, one end of the junction differs, possibly owing to a read error. The chain combines TRBV6-2 or TRBV6-3 with TRBJ1-2, with a tentative D call TRBD1 (6 bases). This CDR3 has 14 amino acids. The germline V gene encodes CDR1 MNHEY and CDR2 SVGEGT. The CDR3 loop is CAGRTSTGMIGYTF. CDR3 in DNA: TGTGCCGGCAGAACCTCAACAGGGATGATTGGCTACACCTTC.